The rows below give T cell receptor beta chains drawn from one sample of a study of T cell responses to AZD1222 COVID-19 vaccine. Assay: immunoSEQ multiplex PCR; the TCRdb copy retains only in-frame clones and omits some. The sample includes approximately 120,000 clones, approximately 86% of them seen just once. The sequences come from peripheral blood, collected on day 0 of MenACWY control vaccination. The receptors stem from an adult in good health. The CDR3 runs from the conserved cysteine through the conserved F or W. Each record gives: CDR3 DNA, CDR3 protein, D gene, clone size, J gene, V gene. The D gene is left open where the match is weak. Size is omitted from some rows. Given values are once, few, many or a class for expanded clones.

DNA: TGTGCCAGTAGTATTGATCGGGACCTACAGTCGGGAACTAATGAAAAACTGTTTTTT
CDR3: CASSIDRDLQSGTNEKLFF
D: -
size: once
J: TRBJ1-4
V: TRBV19

DNA: TGCAGTGCTAGTGTTACCGCGGGGACTGAAGCTTTCTTT
CDR3: CSASVTAGTEAFF
D: -
size: -
J: TRBJ1-1
V: TRBV20-1

DNA: TGTGCCAGCAGTTTATCAAGGGACTATGGCTACACCTTC
CDR3: CASSLSRDYGYTF
D: -
size: -
J: TRBJ1-2
V: TRBV27

DNA: TGTGCCAGCAGTGACTCACAGGTTCAGCCCCAGCATTTT
CDR3: CASSDSQVQPQHF
D: -
size: -
J: TRBJ1-5
V: TRBV2

DNA: TGTGCCAGCAGTAGCTTTGACTCCTACAATGAGCAGTTCTTC
CDR3: CASSSFDSYNEQFF
D: -
size: -
J: TRBJ2-1
V: TRBV25-1

DNA: TGTGCCAGTAGTGCTACGGACAGGGTTTATGGCTACACCTTC
CDR3: CASSATDRVYGYTF
D: TRBD1
size: -
J: TRBJ1-2
V: TRBV19

DNA: TGTGCCAGCAGGTCACTTGAATCCTCACCCCTCCACTTT
CDR3: CASRSLESSPLHF
D: -
size: -
J: TRBJ1-6
V: TRBV28

DNA: TGTGCCAGCAGCTCCTACCTTGGACAGGGGGGACAAGAGACCCAGTACTTC
CDR3: CASSSYLGQGGQETQYF
D: TRBD1
size: -
J: TRBJ2-5
V: TRBV11-2

DNA: TGTGCCAGCAGCTTAGGGGGGACAGGGAGGGGAAACACCATATATTTT
CDR3: CASSLGGTGRGNTIYF
D: TRBD1
size: -
J: TRBJ1-3
V: TRBV7-8

DNA: TGTGCCTGGAGTGTACAACACCTCTACGAGCAGTACTTC
CDR3: CAWSVQHLYEQYF
D: -
size: -
J: TRBJ2-7
V: TRBV30

DNA: TGCGCCAGCAGCGAGGATACACCGTACCAAGAGACCCAGTACTTC
CDR3: CASSEDTPYQETQYF
D: -
size: -
J: TRBJ2-5
V: TRBV5-1

DNA: TGTGCCAGCAGCACCGGGGAACAGATCTATGGCTACACCTTC
CDR3: CASSTGEQIYGYTF
D: -
size: -
J: TRBJ1-2
V: TRBV6-6

DNA: TGTGCCAGTAGTATATGGGAAGCCAAAAACATTCAGTACTTC
CDR3: CASSIWEAKNIQYF
D: -
size: -
J: TRBJ2-4
V: TRBV19

DNA: TGTGCCAGTAGCATGACCGGGACGGAACCCTACGAGCAGTACTTC
CDR3: CASSMTGTEPYEQYF
D: -
size: -
J: TRBJ2-7
V: TRBV19

DNA: TGTGCCAGCAGCTTGATCGGGGCGGGAAACACCGGGGAGCTGTTTTTT
CDR3: CASSLIGAGNTGELFF
D: -
size: -
J: TRBJ2-2
V: TRBV5-4

DNA: TGCGCCAGCAGCTTGGCCGCGACTACCCTGGGGAATGAGCAGTTCTTC
CDR3: CASSLAATTLGNEQFF
D: -
size: -
J: TRBJ2-1
V: TRBV5-1

DNA: TGTGCCAGCAGCAGACAGGGGTCCACTGAAGCTTTCTTT
CDR3: CASSRQGSTEAFF
D: TRBD1
size: -
J: TRBJ1-1
V: TRBV7-8

DNA: TGTGCCAGCAGCCAGGGCTTAGGGTCACCCCTCCACTTT
CDR3: CASSQGLGSPLHF
D: -
size: -
J: TRBJ1-6
V: TRBV9

DNA: TGTGCCACCAGTGACATGGACAGAGGCGAGCAGTACTTC
CDR3: CATSDMDRGEQYF
D: -
size: -
J: TRBJ2-7
V: TRBV24-1

DNA: TGTGCCAGCAGCCCCTACCAGACATCCCGAGGGGCAGATACGCAGTATTTT
CDR3: CASSPYQTSRGADTQYF
D: -
size: -
J: TRBJ2-3
V: TRBV3-1/TRBV3-2

DNA: TGCGCCAGCAGCTTGACTCCGAACACTGAAGCTTTCTTT
CDR3: CASSLTPNTEAFF
D: -
size: -
J: TRBJ1-1
V: TRBV5-1

DNA: TGTGCCAGCTCACCAACCCAGACCAAAACCGGGGGCTACACCTTC
CDR3: CASSPTQTKTGGYTF
D: -
size: few
J: TRBJ1-2
V: TRBV18

DNA: TGTGCCAGCGGACAATCAGGGGTCTTGAACACCGGGGAGCTGTTTTTT
CDR3: CASGQSGVLNTGELFF
D: -
size: -
J: TRBJ2-2
V: TRBV7-9

DNA: TGTGCCTGTGGGGACACCCCCCGGGGTGGCTACACCTTC
CDR3: CACGDTPRGGYTF
D: -
size: -
J: TRBJ1-2
V: TRBV30

DNA: TGTGCCAGCAGCCCCCAGGGGGAGACCCAGTACTTC
CDR3: CASSPQGETQYF
D: -
size: -
J: TRBJ2-5
V: TRBV6-5

DNA: TGTGCCAGCTCACCTTCATCGGGGTCGGGGGCTGAAGCTTTCTTT
CDR3: CASSPSSGSGAEAFF
D: -
size: -
J: TRBJ1-1
V: TRBV18

DNA: TGTGCCAGCAGTGAAGTCCGGAGGGGGCGAGATGAAAAACTGTTTTTT
CDR3: CASSEVRRGRDEKLFF
D: TRBD1
size: -
J: TRBJ1-4
V: TRBV25-1

DNA: TGTGCCAGCAGTTTATCTGGTGGATTCGGGGGGACCCAGTACTTC
CDR3: CASSLSGGFGGTQYF
D: -
size: -
J: TRBJ2-5
V: TRBV27

DNA: TGTGCCAGCAGCCAAGATATGACCAATGAAAAACTGTTTTTT
CDR3: CASSQDMTNEKLFF
D: -
size: -
J: TRBJ1-4
V: TRBV4-2

DNA: TGTGCCAGCAGTTCCTACAGGGCAGGGAACGAGCAGTACTTC
CDR3: CASSSYRAGNEQYF
D: -
size: -
J: TRBJ2-7
V: TRBV27

DNA: TGTGCCAGCAGCCCCCAGGGGTCCTACCAAGAGACCCAGTACTTC
CDR3: CASSPQGSYQETQYF
D: -
size: -
J: TRBJ2-5
V: TRBV7-2

DNA: TGTGCCAGCAAGGGGGGTTGGTGGGATAGCAATCAGCCCCAGCATTTT
CDR3: CASKGGWWDSNQPQHF
D: -
size: -
J: TRBJ1-5
V: TRBV7-8

DNA: TGTGCCAGCAACAGCCCTGGATACGAGCAGTACTTC
CDR3: CASNSPGYEQYF
D: -
size: -
J: TRBJ2-7
V: TRBV2

DNA: TGTGCCAGCAGCCAAGAGCTAGCGGGGGGGCTAGCAGATACGCAGTATTTT
CDR3: CASSQELAGGLADTQYF
D: TRBD2
size: few
J: TRBJ2-3
V: TRBV4-2

DNA: TGCGCCAGCAGCCAATTCAGCGGTGGAGCCCCCTTGTACGAGCAGTACTTC
CDR3: CASSQFSGGAPLYEQYF
D: -
size: -
J: TRBJ2-7
V: TRBV4-1